This T cell receptor beta chain was recovered during a study of cytomegalovirus exposure and HLA in healthy donors. Overall study findings and caveats: The authors confirmed in vitro that a few CMV-associated chains were specific for CMV antigens. For TCR beta chains, V- and J-gene trimming was later linked to a missense DCLRE1C variant.

The PCR made use of 60 Vbeta and 13 Jbeta primers. Using immunoSEQ multiplex PCR, the repertoire was profiled, and TCRdb retains in-frame clones only, with some absent. Reported are about 150,000 clones; the ten largest clones contain about 2%. Germline CDR1 reads KGHSH; CDR2 reads LQKENI. There are 16 residues in the CDR3. V shed 1 base and J 2 bases; nucleotides not matched to a gene: 5. A note on this clone: Its antigen is still unknown.

J is TRBJ1-5 and V is TRBV18; 7 bases align to TRBD1. The specimen sequenced was PBMCs. This clonotype originated in a man under 40 in good health and CMV-seronegative. Here the CDR3 DNA reads TGTGCCAGCTCACCACGAGGGGGCGCGGGCAATCAGCCCCAGCATTTT. Translated: CASSPRGGAGNQPQHF.